Described below is a single T cell receptor (beta chain) sequence and its context. Its antigen is still unknown. This sample was taken from a study of shared clonotypes between healthy human individuals. The study, taken as a whole, reports: Shared clonotypes across all four donors exceeded non-shared ones in generation probability.

Running of the assay took place at deep level. Clones were sequenced by immunoSEQ multiplex PCR, and TCRdb holds only the in-frame ones, with some missing. The sample holds roughly 2,300,000 clones, around 92% seen once. Germline CDR1 is SEHNR and CDR2 is FQNEAQ (reference sequence). V was pared by 9 bases and J by 1 base, with 13 bases between. This CDR3 spans 14 amino acids. Each of the donors was a healthy adult who was HIV-negative and had not had a recent acute infection or vaccination. Splitting of CD4+ cells produced CD45RA+ naive and CD45RA-negative memory subsets. J is TRBJ1-3 and V is TRBV7-9, with D maybe TRBD1 (6 bases). The sequence was obtained from a man between 18 and 29 years old in good health. Some clones in this sample may be carry-over from other donors' samples. Sequenced: naive CD4+ T cells from PBMCs. The subset is: CD45RA+ positively selected. DNA of the CDR3: TGTGCCAGGTGCACAGGGAGTTCTGGAAACACCATATATTTT. It codes for CARCTGSSGNTIYF.